These 21 T cell receptor beta chains share one sample of origin, sequenced in a study of T cells in Graves' hyperthyroidism and ophthalmopathy. There were TCR beta CDR3 regions amplified from RNA transcripts. The HTBI primer set was used in a first-round RT-PCR of the TCR CDR3. Each CDR3 protein is one row after TCRdb ran MiXCR on the multiplex PCR reads. The table lists about 380,000 distinct CDR3 sequences, 18% of them singletons. The sequencing sample was made of blood. The receptors derive from a man younger than 35 with Graves' ophthalmopathy.

The chain combines TRBV7-9 with TRBJ2-7; D is unresolved. V was trimmed by 2 bases and J by 5 bases, leaving 16 bases between them. The CDR3 sequence is 15 residues long. The V gene's germline CDR1 is SEHNR and CDR2 FQNEAQ (reference sequence). The CDR3 bases are TGTGCCAGCAGCTTACGCGAAGGATGGAACCACGAGCAGTACTTC. This codes for CASSLREGWNHEQYF.

In its sample, this clonotype was seen a few times. V and J are TRBV15 and TRBJ2-3; D remains ambiguous. V was pared by 0 bases and J by 6 bases, with 16 bases between. There are 16 residues in the CDR3. Germline values: CDR1 LNHNV, CDR2 YYDKDF (reference sequence). CDR3 nucleotides: TGTGCCACCAGCAGAGAGAGCCTCTGGGCTTCCGATACGCAGTATTTT. This translates into CATSRESLWASDTQYF. Supplemented by reference TRBV15 and TRBJ2-3, the full variable domain reads DAMVIQNPRYQVTQFGKPVTLSCSQTLNHNVMYWYQQKSSQAPKLLFHYYDKDFNNEADTPDNFQSRRPNTSFCFLDIRSPGLGDTAMYLCATSRESLWASDTQYFGPGTRLTVL.

The V and J genes are TRBV7-9 and TRBJ1-1; D unresolved. CDR1 and CDR2 from the germline V gene are SEHNR and FQNEAQ (reference sequence). Deletions cut 3 bases from V and 4 bases from J, with 9 bases between. The CDR3 contains 13 residues. This CDR3 is CASSLVSLTEAFF. CDR3 nucleotides: TGTGCCAGCAGCTTGGTCAGTCTCACTGAAGCTTTCTTT.

This clonotype was seen repeatedly, ten times or more. V is TRBV5-1 and J is TRBJ1-2; 9 bases agree with TRBD1. This CDR3 contains 14 residues. After removal of 4 bases from V and 6 bases from J, the junction contained 7 bases not matched to a gene. CDR1 is SGHRS, CDR2 YFSETQ, per germline. The CDR3: CASSLETGGNGYTF. DNA for the CDR3: TGCGCCAGCAGCCTCGAGACAGGGGGGAATGGCTACACCTTC. The variable domain in full, with the rest retrieved from reference TRBV5-1 and TRBJ1-2, is KAGVTQTPRYLIKTRGQQVTLSCSPISGHRSVSWYQQTPGQGLQFLFEYFSETQRNKGNFPGRFSGRQFSNSRSEMNVSTLELGDSALYLCASSLETGGNGYTFGSGTRLTVV.

At least ten counts were recorded for this clonotype. This rearrangement joins TRBV18 to TRBJ1-2; D not resolved. This CDR3 has 14 amino acids. Germline-derived CDR1 and CDR2 are KGHSH and LQKENI. The germline V and J ends were trimmed by 3 bases and 1 base, with 9 bases remaining between them. CDR3 nucleotides: TGTGCCAGCTCACCCCCGCCGGGTAACTATGGCTACACCTTC. As protein: CASSPPPGNYGYTF. The complete variable domain, with remaining parts taken from reference TRBV18 and TRBJ1-2, reads NAGVMQNPRHLVRRRGQEARLRCSPMKGHSHVYWYRQLPEEGLKFMVYLQKENIIDESGMPKERFSAEFPKEGPSILRIQQVVRGDSAAYFCASSPPPGNYGYTFGSGTRLTVV.

This clonotype was seen more than once but under ten times. The rearrangement joins TRBV7-3 to TRBJ2-1; 16 bases align to TRBD2. The CDR3 loop spans 18 amino acids. J gave up 7 bases and V 5 bases, and 11 bases lay outside the gene matches. The germline V gene has CDR1 SGHTA and CDR2 FQGTGA. For the CDR3, the DNA is TGTGCCAGCAGCGAAACCGGGACTAGCGGGGGGGCCGGGAATGAGCAGTTCTTC. Translating gives CASSETGTSGGAGNEQFF.

The chain links TRBV10-2 to TRBJ1-6, with a tentative D call TRBD1 (5 bases). The CDR3 consists of 14 residues. The germline CDR1 and CDR2 sequences are WSHSY and SAAADI. Between the trimmed V and J ends, which lost 4 bases and 6 bases, there was a span of 10 bases. This chain's CDR3 is CASSVRASNSPLHF. CDR3 nucleotides: TGCGCCAGCAGTGTCAGGGCAAGTAATTCACCCCTCCACTTT.

This clonotype has ten or more counts. J is TRBJ1-2 and V is TRBV3-1; 7 bases line up with TRBD1. V was clipped by 6 bases and J by 2 bases; unmatched bases: 9. From germline, CDR1 is LGHDT and CDR2 YNNKEL (reference sequence). This CDR3 has 15 amino acids. The CDR3 nucleotides are TGTGCCAGCAGACCAACTACGACAGGGAACTATGGCTACACCTTC. Translating gives CASRPTTTGNYGYTF. Based on the CDR3 plus reference TRBV3-1 and TRBJ1-2, the full variable domain is DTAVSQTPKYLVTQMGNDKSIKCEQNLGHDTMYWYKQDSKKFLKIMFSYNNKELIINETVPNRFSPKSPDKAHLNLHINSLELGDSAVYFCASRPTTTGNYGYTFGSGTRLTVV.

The table lists this clonotype with many counts. The chain couples TRBV11-2 to TRBJ2-7; 10 bases fit TRBD2. Germline lookup yields CDR1 SGHAT and CDR2 FQNNGV. CDR3 length: 15 amino acids. The J segment lost 0 bases and the V segment lost 4 bases, leaving 3 bases of the junction unmatched. The CDR3 coding sequence is TGTGCCAGCAGCTACACTAGCGGGGACTCCTACGAGCAGTACTTC. This gives the protein CASSYTSGDSYEQYF.

In its sample, this clonotype was seen many times. The V and J genes are TRBV11-1 and TRBJ2-1; D unclear. The CDR3 is made up of 14 amino acids. V was pared by 5 bases and J by 0 bases, with 8 bases between. CDR1 SGHAT and CDR2 FQDESV come from the germline V gene (reference sequence). CDR3 loop: CASSLITSYNEQFF. The CDR3 nucleotides are TGTGCCAGCAGCCTCATTACCTCCTACAATGAGCAGTTCTTC.

This chain connects TRBV7-2 to TRBJ2-3; D perhaps matches TRBD2 (6 bases). Per the germline V gene, CDR1 is SGHTA and CDR2 is FQGNSA. The ends were cut back, 3 bases at V and 6 bases at J, with 25 bases in the middle. The CDR3 covers 18 residues. CDR3 coding DNA: TGTGCCAGCAGCTTCTCGACGCGGGGTAGTGGAAGGCGGGATACGCAGTATTTT. Amino acid sequence: CASSFSTRGSGRRDTQYF.

This rearrangement joins TRBV11-2 to TRBJ2-1; 12 bases match TRBD2. The CDR3 runs to 18 residues. Germline V gene lookup returns CDR1 SGHAT and CDR2 FQNNGV. V lost 5 bases to trimming and J lost 0 bases; unmatched junction nucleotides: 8. In nucleotides, the CDR3 is TGTGCCAGCAGCACCCACGAGACTAGCGGGGGCTCCTACAATGAGCAGTTCTTC. Translating gives CASSTHETSGGSYNEQFF.

J is TRBJ1-4 and V is TRBV12-3 or TRBV12-4; D call uncertain. The length of the CDR3 is 17 residues. V lost 0 bases and J lost 0, with 11 bases in between. The CDR3 region is CASSLARTSTTNEKLFF. DNA for the CDR3: TGTGCCAGCAGTTTAGCCCGAACGAGCACAACTAATGAAAAACTGTTTTTT.

This clonotype was counted at least ten times. J is TRBJ2-5 and V is TRBV7-2; D remains ambiguous. The CDR3 spans 14 residues. The germline V and J ends were trimmed by 1 base and 3 bases, with 9 bases remaining between them. CDR1 and CDR2 from the germline V gene are SGHTA and FQGNSA. CDR3 DNA: TGTGCCAGCAGCTTAGTGGGTTCAAAAGAGACCCAGTACTTC. It translates to CASSLVGSKETQYF.

This clonotype has ten or more counts. The chain carries TRBV12-3 or TRBV12-4 and TRBJ2-3; 9 bases align to TRBD1. The CDR3 is made up of 16 amino acids. Losses at the gene ends were 5 bases for V and 0 bases for J; bases not matched to a gene: 6. Here the CDR3 reads CASSPGQGTSTDTQYF. The CDR3 DNA sequence: TGTGCCAGCAGTCCCGGACAGGGGACGAGCACAGATACGCAGTATTTT.

This clonotype came up a few times. V is TRBV12-3 or TRBV12-4 and J is TRBJ2-2; D is uncertain. Trimming stripped 3 bases from V and 4 bases from J, with 9 bases between. This CDR3 spans 14 amino acids. CDR3 amino acids: CASSFPSPTGELFF. Written as DNA, the CDR3 is TGTGCCAGCAGTTTCCCCAGCCCCACCGGGGAGCTGTTTTTT.

This clonotype was counted at least ten times. The chain employs TRBV18 and TRBJ2-1, with 7 bases fitting TRBD2. Trimming cost V 6 bases and J 3 bases; bases outside gene matches: 8. Germline loops: CDR1 KGHSH, CDR2 LQKENI. This CDR3 comprises 15 residues. CDR3 sequence reads: CASSPGSGVYNEQFF. CDR3 nucleotides: TGTGCCAGCTCGCCGGGGAGCGGGGTCTACAATGAGCAGTTCTTC.

This clonotype has a count of ten or more. The chain couples TRBV6-1 to TRBJ1-2; 8 nucleotides match TRBD1. From germline, CDR1 is MNHNS and CDR2 SASEGT. V shed 6 bases and J 6 bases; nucleotides not matched to a gene: 15. CDR3 length: 16 residues. The CDR3 coding sequence is TGTGCCAGCAGAGCTTCAGGGGGCTCCCCTTTGGATGGCTACACCTTC. Its translation: CASRASGGSPLDGYTF.

This clonotype was recorded at least ten times. This chain joins TRBV28 and TRBJ2-1; D might be TRBD2 (5 bases). Germline assignment: CDR1 MDHEN and CDR2 SYDVKM. This CDR3 has 15 amino acids. The V gene lost 6 bases and the J gene lost 5 bases, with 17 bases spanning the gap. The CDR3 DNA is TGTGCCAGCAGCTCCTCAGGCGGGCCAAACAATGAGCAGTTCTTC. It translates to CASSSSGGPNNEQFF.

This clonotype appeared many times. The genes are TRBV24-1 and TRBJ2-1; 8 bases align to TRBD1. The germline V gene encodes CDR1 KGHDR and CDR2 SFDVKD. This CDR3 contains 16 residues. The V and J ends lost 5 bases and 3 bases, in that order; junction bases with no gene match: 8. CDR3 amino acids: CATSGATGEDYNEQFF. The CDR3 DNA follows: TGTGCCACCAGTGGTGCGACAGGGGAAGACTACAATGAGCAGTTCTTC.

The chain is built from TRBV20-1 and TRBJ2-7; TRBD1 matches at 7 bases. CDR3 length: 14 residues. Trimming removed 3 bases from V and 3 bases from J; junction bases left unmatched: 8. The germline V gene encodes CDR1 DFQATT and CDR2 SNEGSKA (reference sequence). The chain's CDR3 is CSASFPGGSYEQYF. In nucleotides, the CDR3 is TGCAGTGCTAGCTTTCCAGGGGGAAGCTACGAGCAGTACTTC.